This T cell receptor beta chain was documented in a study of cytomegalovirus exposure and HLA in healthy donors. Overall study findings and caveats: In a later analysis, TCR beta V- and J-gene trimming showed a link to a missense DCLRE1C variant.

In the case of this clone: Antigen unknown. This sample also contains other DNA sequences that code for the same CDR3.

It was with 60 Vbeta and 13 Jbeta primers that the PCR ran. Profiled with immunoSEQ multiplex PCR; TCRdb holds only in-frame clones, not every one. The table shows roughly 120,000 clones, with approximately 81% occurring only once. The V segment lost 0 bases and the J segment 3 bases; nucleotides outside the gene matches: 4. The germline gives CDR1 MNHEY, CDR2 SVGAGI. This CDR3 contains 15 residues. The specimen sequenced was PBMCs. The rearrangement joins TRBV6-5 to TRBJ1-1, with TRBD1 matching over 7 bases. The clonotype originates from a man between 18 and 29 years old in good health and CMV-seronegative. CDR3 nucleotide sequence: TGTGCCAGCAGTTACTCCCGGACAGGAGACACTGAAGCTTTCTTT. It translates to CASSYSRTGDTEAFF.